This TCR beta chain is drawn from a study of long-term antiretroviral therapy in people with HIV. The CDR3 covers 15 residues. Germline CDR1 SGHRS, CDR2 YFSETQ. V was clipped by 4 bases and J by 3 bases; unmatched bases: 3. In regard to this clone: Its antigen is not identified.

Study results and caveats: Clones expanded before ART dominated the repertoire at all time points. Repertoires with HIV possessed tighter CDR3 length spans than those of controls.

It was version v3.0 of the immunoSEQ assay that was run at survey level. Sequencing of each sample targeted about 40,000-50,000 T-cell genomes. Only in-frame clones appear in the TCRdb table, and some are missing; sequencing was by immunoSEQ multiplex PCR. The sample includes tens of thousands of clones, 80% to 95% of them seen just once. This receptor was obtained from a woman aged 50 to 65 with HIV. The rearrangement links TRBV5-1 to TRBJ2-7; 14 bases align to TRBD2. Sample: unsorted PBMCs, taken 4.4 years after starting antiretroviral therapy. For the CDR3, the DNA is TGCGCCAGCAGCGGGACTAGCGGGGGCAACTACGAGCAGTACTTC. This encodes CASSGTSGGNYEQYF.